This T cell receptor (beta chain) stems from a study of cytomegalovirus exposure and HLA in healthy donors. The study's findings and limits: For TCR beta chains, V- and J-gene trimming was later linked to a missense DCLRE1C variant. While the bulk of TCR sequences proved rare, some public TCRs turned up in many donors.

Primers included in the PCR were 60 Vbeta and 13 Jbeta primers. Produced via immunoSEQ multiplex PCR; TCRdb's table is partial and in-frame only. The repertoire table contains 53,000 or so clones. As for this clone: Its antigen is unknown.

Germline V lookup: CDR1 GTSNPN, CDR2 SVGIG (reference sequence). Unmatched junction bases numbered 7, after V lost 2 bases and J lost 0 bases. The CDR3 loop spans 16 amino acids. This chain uses TRBV30 with TRBJ1-1; 9 nucleotides align to TRBD1. Sequenced material: PBMCs. This TCR was recovered from a man younger than 35 in good health and CMV-seropositive. The CDR3: CAWSLLQGALNTEAFF. For the CDR3, the DNA is TGTGCCTGGAGTTTACTACAGGGGGCCCTGAACACTGAAGCTTTCTTT. Based on the CDR3 plus reference TRBV30 and TRBJ1-1, the full variable domain is SQTIHQWPATLVQPVGSPLSLECTVEGTSNPNLYWYRQAAGRGLQLLFYSVGIGQISSEVPQNLSASRPQDRQFILSSKKLLLSDSGFYLCAWSLLQGALNTEAFFGQGTRLTVV.